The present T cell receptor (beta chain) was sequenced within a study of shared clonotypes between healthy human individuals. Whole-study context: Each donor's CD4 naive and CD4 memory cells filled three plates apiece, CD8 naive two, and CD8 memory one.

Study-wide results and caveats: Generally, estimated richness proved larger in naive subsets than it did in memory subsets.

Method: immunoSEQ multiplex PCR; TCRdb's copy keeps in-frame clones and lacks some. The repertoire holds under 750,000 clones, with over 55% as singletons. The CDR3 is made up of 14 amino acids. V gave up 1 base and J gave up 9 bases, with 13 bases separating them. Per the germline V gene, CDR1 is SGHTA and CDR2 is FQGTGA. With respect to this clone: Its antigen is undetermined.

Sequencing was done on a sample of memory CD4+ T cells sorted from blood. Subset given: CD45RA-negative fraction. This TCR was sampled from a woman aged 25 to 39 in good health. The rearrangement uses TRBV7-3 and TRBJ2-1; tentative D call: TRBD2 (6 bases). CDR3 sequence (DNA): TGTGCCAGCAGCTTAAGGAGGGAGAGCGGTGAGCAGTTCTTC. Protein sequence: CASSLRRESGEQFF.